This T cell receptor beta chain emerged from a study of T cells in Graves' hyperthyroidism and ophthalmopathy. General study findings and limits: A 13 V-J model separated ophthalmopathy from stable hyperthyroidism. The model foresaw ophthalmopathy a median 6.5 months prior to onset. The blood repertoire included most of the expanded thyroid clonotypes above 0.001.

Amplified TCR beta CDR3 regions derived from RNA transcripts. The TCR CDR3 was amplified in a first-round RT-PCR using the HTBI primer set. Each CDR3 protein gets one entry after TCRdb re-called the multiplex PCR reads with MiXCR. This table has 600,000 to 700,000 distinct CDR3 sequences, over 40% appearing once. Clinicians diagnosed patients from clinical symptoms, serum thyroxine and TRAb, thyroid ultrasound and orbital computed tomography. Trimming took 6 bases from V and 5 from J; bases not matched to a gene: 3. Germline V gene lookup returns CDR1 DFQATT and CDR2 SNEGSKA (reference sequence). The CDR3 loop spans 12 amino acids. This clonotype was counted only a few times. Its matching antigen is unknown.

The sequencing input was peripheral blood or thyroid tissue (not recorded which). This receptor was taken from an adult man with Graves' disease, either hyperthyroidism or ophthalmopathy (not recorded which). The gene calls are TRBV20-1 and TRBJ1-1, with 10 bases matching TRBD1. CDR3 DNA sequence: TGCAGTGCCGGGACAGGGGTGACTGAAGCTTTCTTT. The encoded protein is CSAGTGVTEAFF.